Here is one TCR beta chain with its context. Its antigen is unidentified. The CDR3 is 16 residues long. Germline loops: CDR1 MNHEY, CDR2 SVGAGI. The germline V and J ends were trimmed by 0 bases and 1 base, with 13 bases remaining between them. This sample stems from a study of beta chain features in type 1 diabetes. Notes on the study in general: All four CD4+ subsets of Type 1 diabetes patients contained TCRB CDR3s that were moderately but significantly shorter.

Reverse transcribing all isolated RNA meant expressed TCRB transcripts were sequenced. Profiling relied on immunoSEQ multiplex PCR, and the TCRdb table lists in-frame clones only, not all of them. The table lists about 280,000 clones, approximately 16% of them singletons. The sample taken for sequencing was naive CD4+ T cells from blood. This receptor was identified in a man aged 18 to 30 with type 1 diabetes. V gene TRBV6-5 combines with J gene TRBJ2-7; TRBD1 might be the D (7 bases). CDR3 bases: TGTGCCAGCAGTTACTCGGGCGGGACAGCATCCTACGAGCAGTACTTC. Translated: CASSYSGGTASYEQYF.